The 19 T cell receptor beta chains below were found in one sample sequenced in a study of spatial heterogeneity in lung cancer. One entry per CDR3 protein results from TCRdb running MiXCR on the 5' RACE reads. The table has roughly 10,000 distinct CDR3 sequences, 20% to 25% seen once. Time point meaning: blood at routine non-recurrence follow-up after resection. The material was PBMCs, obtained at follow-up. The origin of the receptors is a male donor with early-stage non-small cell lung cancer.

The chain joins TRBV7-9 to TRBJ2-7, with D perhaps given as TRBD1 or TRBD2 (5 bases each). The CDR3 consists of 13 residues. CDR1 SEHNR and CDR2 FQNEAQ come from the germline V gene (reference sequence). Trimming cost V 2 bases and J 4 bases, with 9 bases left between them. The CDR3 DNA follows: TGTGCCAGCAGCTTATGGGGGAAGTACGAGCAGTACTTC. It codes for CASSLWGKYEQYF.

This clonotype is termed medium-sized. The CDR3 DNA sequence: TGTGCCACCAGTGATTACCCGGGAACCAGGCGGAGCACCGGGGAGCTGTTTTTT. Protein product: CATSDYPGTRRSTGELFF. This rearrangement joins TRBV24-1 to TRBJ2-2; D might be TRBD2 (5 bases). CDR1 is KGHDR and CDR2 is SFDVKD in the germline V gene. The CDR3 has 18 residues. Trimming left V 2 bases short and J 4 bases short, with 19 bases between.

The chain carries TRBV21-1 and TRBJ2-7. TRBV21-1 is a documented pseudogene. The CDR3 is made up of 15 amino acids. The CDR3 DNA follows: TGTGCCAGCAGCAAAGGATGCGTTGGATGGGCCGAGCAGTACTTC. Amino acids: CASSKGCVGWAEQYF.

The J gene is TRBJ2-2, the V gene TRBV4-1; 8 nucleotides line up with TRBD2. V dropped 5 bases and J dropped 2; count of bases not matched to a gene: 7. The CDR3 spans 16 residues. Germline V CDR1 and CDR2: MGHRA, YSYEKL. The CDR3, as DNA: TGCGCCAGCAGCTCCGCTAGCGGGCCCAACACCGGGGAGCTGTTTTTT. This codes for CASSSASGPNTGELFF.

This clonotype is labeled medium-sized. J is TRBJ2-1 and V is TRBV28; 12 nucleotides align to TRBD1. The germline gives CDR1 MDHEN, CDR2 SYDVKM. The CDR3 totals 17 residues. Unmatched junction bases numbered 11, after V lost 3 bases and J lost 8 bases. The DNA for the CDR3 is TGTGCCAGCAGTTTGGACATCGGGACAGGGGGCATGTATGAGCAGTTCTTC. Translation: CASSLDIGTGGMYEQFF.

This clonotype is judged medium-sized. This sequence joins TRBV10-2 and TRBJ2-1; no definite D call. V was clipped by 4 bases and J by 9 bases, with 13 bases between them. CDR1 and CDR2 (germline): WSHSY, SAAADI. The CDR3 covers 13 residues. The chain's CDR3 is CASSVTGGGEQFF. In DNA, the CDR3 is TGCGCCAGCAGTGTCACCGGCGGCGGTGAGCAGTTCTTC.

This clonotype was counted ten times or more. The rearrangement uses TRBV4-3 and TRBJ1-6; D may be TRBD1 (5 bases). Per the germline V gene, CDR1 is LGHNA and CDR2 is YSLEER. This CDR3 comprises 15 residues. Trimming pared 3 bases from V and 7 bases from J, leaving 13 bases between. The CDR3 DNA is TGCGCCAGCAGCCACCCCGGGACTGGAAATTCACCCCTCCACTTT. This sequence encodes CASSHPGTGNSPLHF.

The rearrangement joins TRBV28 to TRBJ2-1; D is ambiguous. V lost 7 bases, J lost 9 bases, and 13 bases lay in between. Germline CDR1 MDHEN, CDR2 SYDVKM. The CDR3 extends over 12 amino acids. CDR3 sequence reads: CASMDYAFEQFF. The CDR3 nucleotides are TGTGCCAGCATGGATTACGCGTTTGAGCAGTTCTTC. The variable domain in full, with the rest retrieved from reference TRBV28 and TRBJ2-1, is DVKVTQSSRYLVKRTGEKVFLECVQDMDHENMFWYRQDPGLGLRLIYFSYDVKMKEKGDIPEGYSVSREKKERFSLILESASTNQTSMYLCASMDYAFEQFFGPGTRLTVL.

By proportion, this clonotype is medium-sized. The CDR3 bases are TGTGCCAGCAGCTCCGTAGGAGCCAAAAACATTCAGTACTTC. Translating it yields CASSSVGAKNIQYF. This chain joins TRBV7-9 and TRBJ2-4, with D hard to call. Trimming cost V 4 bases and J 0 bases, with 7 bases left between them. CDR1 SEHNR and CDR2 FQNEAQ come from the germline V gene (reference sequence). The CDR3 extends over 14 amino acids.

V usage is TRBV7-2 and J usage is TRBJ2-4; D unresolved. The CDR3 runs 17 residues. CDR1 is SGHTA and CDR2 is FQGNSA in the germline V gene. V shed 6 bases and J shed 0 bases, with 18 bases lying between them. The CDR3 region is CASSPNGISLAKNIQYF. CDR3 nucleotide sequence: TGTGCCAGCAGTCCCAACGGCATTTCCTTAGCCAAAAACATTCAGTACTTC.

This clonotype has a handful of counts. The rearrangement joins TRBV30 to TRBJ2-7; 8 positions agree with TRBD1. Germline V gene data show CDR1 as GTSNPN and CDR2 as SVGIG (reference sequence). V lost 0 bases and J lost 6; bases outside the gene matches: 7. The CDR3 is 14 amino acids. In DNA, the CDR3 is TGTGCCTGGAGTGTTGGACAGGGACCTTTCGAGCAGTACTTC. Translated, it gives CAWSVGQGPFEQYF.

The chain carries TRBV24-1 and TRBJ1-5; D gene ambiguous. CDR3 length: 16 residues. V gave up 4 bases and J gave up 2 bases, with 14 bases separating them. CDR1 and CDR2 from the germline V gene are KGHDR and SFDVKD. The CDR3 sequence is CATSDPGREGNQPQHF. Written as DNA, the CDR3 is TGTGCCACCAGTGACCCTGGGAGGGAGGGCAATCAGCCCCAGCATTTT.

CDR3 sequence reads: CASSSGGIEAFF. The CDR3 nucleotides are TGTGCCAGCAGTTCAGGGGGCATCGAAGCTTTCTTT. The gene calls are TRBV6-2 or TRBV6-3 and TRBJ1-1; 8 bases agree with TRBD1. The ends lost 4 bases at V and 8 bases at J; junction bases unmatched: 3. Per germline, CDR1 MNHEY and CDR2 SVGEGT. This CDR3 contains 12 residues.

The chain recombines TRBV7-9 with TRBJ2-7; D tentatively fits TRBD1 or TRBD2 (5 bases each). V shed 3 bases and J shed 0 bases, with 12 bases lying between them. Germline lookup yields CDR1 SEHNR and CDR2 FQNEAQ (reference sequence). The CDR3 totals 15 residues. The CDR3 protein is CASSLGPQGSYEQYF. CDR3 sequence (DNA): TGTGCCAGCAGCTTGGGACCCCAGGGCTCCTACGAGCAGTACTTC. Full variable domain (outside the CDR3, taken from reference TRBV7-9 and TRBJ2-7): DTGVSQNPRHKITKRGQNVTFRCDPISEHNRLYWYRQTLGQGPEFLTYFQNEAQLEKSRLLSDRFSAERPKGSFSTLEIQRTEQGDSAMYLCASSLGPQGSYEQYFGPGTRLTVT.

This clonotype qualifies as medium-sized. The chain is built from TRBV27 and TRBJ1-5; 8 positions match TRBD1. Germline V CDR1 and CDR2: MNHEY, SMNVEV (reference sequence). The CDR3 is 14 residues long. J was trimmed by 7 bases and V by 3 bases; bases with no gene match: 5. CDR3 in DNA: TGTGCCAGCAGTTTCCAGGGGGCGGGACAGCCCCAGCATTTT. Translation: CASSFQGAGQPQHF.

The table lists this clonotype with many counts. This chain joins TRBV9 and TRBJ2-2; weak D call: TRBD2 (6 bases). The CDR3 spans 17 residues. Germline V gene lookup returns CDR1 SGDLS and CDR2 YYNGEE. Deletions cut 3 bases from V and 4 bases from J, with 19 bases between. In DNA form, the CDR3 reads TGTGCCAGCAGCGATGTCCGGGGAGTCGGGGGCACCGGGGAGCTGTTTTTT. Amino acid sequence: CASSDVRGVGGTGELFF.

The J gene is TRBJ2-7, the V gene TRBV20-1; no clear D gene. With 4 bases removed from V and 2 bases from J, the gap between germline ends came to 9 bases. The CDR3 extends over 12 amino acids. Per germline, CDR1 DFQATT and CDR2 SNEGSKA (reference sequence). DNA of the CDR3: TGCAGTGCTAACAACGGTCCCTACGAGCAGTACTTC. Translating it yields CSANNGPYEQYF.

This clonotype ranks as medium-sized (0.01 to 0.1%). The V and J genes are TRBV14 and TRBJ2-7, with D maybe TRBD2 (6 bases). The V end lost 1 base, the J end lost 7 bases, and 11 bases lay between the germline ends. The CDR3 spans 13 residues. Germline CDR1 and CDR2: SGHDN and FVKESK. This chain's CDR3 is CASSQVVGGEQYF. CDR3 nucleotide sequence: TGTGCCAGCAGCCAAGTGGTGGGGGGAGAGCAGTACTTC. The variable domain in full, completed from reference TRBV14 and TRBJ2-7, reads EAGVTQFPSHSVIEKGQTVTLRCDPISGHDNLYWYRRVMGKEIKFLLHFVKESKQDESGMPNNRFLAERTGGTYSTLKVQPAELEDSGVYFCASSQVVGGEQYFGPGTRLTVT.

Details on this clonotype: A much larger clone sits a single nucleotide away, making a read error possible. The chain carries TRBV11-3 and TRBJ2-3; 8 positions match TRBD2. The CDR3 sequence is 15 residues long. CDR1 and CDR2 (germline): SGHNT, YENEEA. CDR3 residues: CASSPSAGAADTQCF. The CDR3 nucleotides read TGTGCCAGCAGCCCCTCAGCGGGAGCCGCAGATACGCAGTGTTTT.